The 6 T cell receptor beta chains below come from one sample, sequenced in a study of T cell responses to AZD1222 COVID-19 vaccine. Using immunoSEQ multiplex PCR, the repertoire was profiled, and TCRdb retains in-frame clones only, with some absent. Of some 130,000 clones in the sample, approximately 88% were seen once. Specimen: peripheral blood, collected on day 0 of AZD1222 vaccination. The receptors were sampled from an adult in good health.

The V and J genes are TRBV29-1 and TRBJ1-1; D remains ambiguous. Germline lookup yields CDR1 SQVTM and CDR2 ANQGSEA. This CDR3 is 10 amino acids long. Trimming left V 7 bases short and J 1 base short, with 4 bases between. The CDR3 protein is CSGQNTEAFF. CDR3 DNA: TGCAGCGGACAGAACACTGAAGCTTTCTTT.

The chain links TRBV27 to TRBJ1-1; TRBD1 agrees at 7 bases. CDR3 length: 15 amino acids. CDR1 and CDR2 from the germline V gene are MNHEY and SMNVEV (reference sequence). Unmatched junction bases numbered 9, after V lost 4 bases and J lost 4 bases. The CDR3 here is CASSSNRDRFTEAFF. The CDR3 nucleotides are TGTGCCAGCAGTTCAAACAGGGACAGATTCACTGAAGCTTTCTTT.

The sample holds one count of this clone. This chain links TRBV4-1 with TRBJ1-2, with D uncertain. CDR1 is MGHRA and CDR2 is YSYEKL in the germline V gene. Trimming removed 0 bases from V and 1 base from J, with 6 bases in between. The CDR3 has 14 residues. CDR3 sequence reads: CASSQEYLNYGYTF. CDR3 nucleotides: TGCGCCAGCAGCCAAGAATATCTTAACTATGGCTACACCTTC.

The V gene is TRBV2, the J gene TRBJ1-6; 9 bases are a match to TRBD1. This CDR3 is 14 amino acids long. V shed 6 bases, J shed 10 bases, and the junction held 7 bases outside the gene matches. CDR1 and CDR2 from the germline V gene are SNHLY and FYNNEI. CDR3 bases: TGTGCCAGCAGGGAGGGACAGGGATGGTCACCCCTCCACTTT. Translating it yields CASREGQGWSPLHF.

V gene TRBV7-9 combines with J gene TRBJ1-1; no clear D. The V end lost 5 bases, the J end lost 2 bases, and 9 bases lay between the germline ends. Germline CDR1 reads SEHNR; CDR2 reads FQNEAQ (reference sequence). The CDR3 contains 13 residues. CDR3 in amino acids: CASSPDGNTEAFF. CDR3 DNA: TGTGCCAGCAGCCCGGACGGTAACACTGAAGCTTTCTTT.

This clone was detected once. The chain has TRBV28 and TRBJ1-5; weak D call: TRBD1 (5 bases). CDR1 MDHEN and CDR2 SYDVKM come from the germline V gene. The CDR3 has 16 residues. Trimming pared 3 bases from V and 4 bases from J, leaving 16 bases between. CDR3 loop: CASSLPRGRWNQPQHF. Written as DNA, the CDR3 is TGTGCCAGCAGTTTGCCCCGGGGACGTTGGAATCAGCCCCAGCATTTT.